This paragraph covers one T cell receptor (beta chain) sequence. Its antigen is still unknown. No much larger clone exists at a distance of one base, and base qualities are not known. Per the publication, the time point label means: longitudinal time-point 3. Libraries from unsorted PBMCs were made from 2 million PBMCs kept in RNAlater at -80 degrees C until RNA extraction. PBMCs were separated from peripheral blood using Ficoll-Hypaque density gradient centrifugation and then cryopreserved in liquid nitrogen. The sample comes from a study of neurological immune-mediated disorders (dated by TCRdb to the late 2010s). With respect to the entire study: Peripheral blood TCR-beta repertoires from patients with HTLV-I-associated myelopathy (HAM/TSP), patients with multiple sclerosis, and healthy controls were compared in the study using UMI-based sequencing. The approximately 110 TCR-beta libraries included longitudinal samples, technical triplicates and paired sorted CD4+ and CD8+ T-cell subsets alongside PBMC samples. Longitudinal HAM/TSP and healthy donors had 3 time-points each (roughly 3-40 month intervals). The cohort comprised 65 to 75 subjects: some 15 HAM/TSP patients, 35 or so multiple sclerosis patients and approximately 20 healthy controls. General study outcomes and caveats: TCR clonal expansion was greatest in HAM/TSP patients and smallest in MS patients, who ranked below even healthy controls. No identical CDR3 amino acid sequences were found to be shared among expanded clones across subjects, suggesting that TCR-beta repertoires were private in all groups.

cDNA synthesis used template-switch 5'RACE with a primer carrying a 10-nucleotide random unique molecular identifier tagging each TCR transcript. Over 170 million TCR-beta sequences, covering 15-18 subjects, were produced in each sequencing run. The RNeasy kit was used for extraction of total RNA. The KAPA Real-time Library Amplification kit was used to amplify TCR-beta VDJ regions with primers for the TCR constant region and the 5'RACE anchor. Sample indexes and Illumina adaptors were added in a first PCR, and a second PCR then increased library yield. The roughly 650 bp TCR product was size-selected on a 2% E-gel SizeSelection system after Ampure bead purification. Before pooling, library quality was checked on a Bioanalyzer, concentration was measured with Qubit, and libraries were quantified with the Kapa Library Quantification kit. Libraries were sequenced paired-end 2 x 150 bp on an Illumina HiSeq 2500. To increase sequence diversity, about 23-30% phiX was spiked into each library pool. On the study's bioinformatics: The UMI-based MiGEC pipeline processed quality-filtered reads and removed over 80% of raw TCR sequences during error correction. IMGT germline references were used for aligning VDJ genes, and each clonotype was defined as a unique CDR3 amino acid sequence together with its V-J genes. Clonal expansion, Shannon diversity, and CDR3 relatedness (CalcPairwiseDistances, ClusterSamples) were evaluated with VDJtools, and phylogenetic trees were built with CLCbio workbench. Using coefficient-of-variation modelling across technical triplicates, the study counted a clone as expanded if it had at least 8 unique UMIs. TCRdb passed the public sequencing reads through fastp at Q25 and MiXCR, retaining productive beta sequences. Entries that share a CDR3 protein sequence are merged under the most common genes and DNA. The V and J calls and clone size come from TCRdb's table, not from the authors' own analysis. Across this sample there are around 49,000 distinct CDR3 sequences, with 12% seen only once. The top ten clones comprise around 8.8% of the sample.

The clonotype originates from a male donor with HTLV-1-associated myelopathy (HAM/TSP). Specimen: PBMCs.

The DNA sequence follows: TGTGCCAGCAGCTTAGCGGGGGGACAGGGTGCGGATCGGTACTTC. Its coded protein is CASSLAGGQGADRYF. Recombination connected TRBV7-2 to TRBJ2-7; TRBD1 fits 9 bases in the junction. The CDR3, cysteine through phenylalanine, is 15 amino acids long. The DNA shown is the 45-base CDR3, in frame from base 1. Germline trimming: 0 bases from V, 12 bases from J; junction bases outside gene matches: 12. Looking up the germline V gene yields CDR1 SGHTA and CDR2 FQGNSA.